This entry features one TCR beta chain sequence. Its cognate antigen is unknown. This record comes from a study of T cell responses to AZD1222 COVID-19 vaccine. Points from the study as a whole: Donors were mostly white British, more females; clonal diversity possibly underestimated.

Method: immunoSEQ multiplex PCR; TCRdb's copy keeps in-frame clones and lacks some. The sample has about 150,000 clones, more than 80% seen once. Germline CDR1 SGHNT, CDR2 YENEEA. V was pared by 5 bases and J by 3 bases, with 17 bases between. This CDR3 is 16 amino acids long. The source of this sequence is an adult who received the MenACWY meningococcal vaccine as a control. The specimen was peripheral blood, collected 28 days after the second dose of the MenACWY control vaccine. V is TRBV11-3 and J is TRBJ2-1; a possible D gene is TRBD2 (6 bases). This CDR3 is CASSPAGSSGYNEQFF. The CDR3 DNA sequence: TGTGCCAGCAGCCCCGCGGGGAGTAGCGGCTACAATGAGCAGTTCTTC.